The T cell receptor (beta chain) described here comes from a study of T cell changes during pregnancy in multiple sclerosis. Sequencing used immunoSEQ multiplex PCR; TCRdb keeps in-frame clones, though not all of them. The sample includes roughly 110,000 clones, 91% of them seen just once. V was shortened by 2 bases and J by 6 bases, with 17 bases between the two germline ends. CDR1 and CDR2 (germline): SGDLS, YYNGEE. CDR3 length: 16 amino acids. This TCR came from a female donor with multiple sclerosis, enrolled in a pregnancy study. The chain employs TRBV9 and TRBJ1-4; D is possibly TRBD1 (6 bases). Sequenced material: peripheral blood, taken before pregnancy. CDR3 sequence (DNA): TGTGCCAGCAGCGTCACCAACCAGGGGATGCATGAAAAACTGTTTTTT. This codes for CASSVTNQGMHEKLFF.